This TCR beta chain stems from a study of CD4+ T cells in melanoma. Findings and caveats of the study: A reported correlation linked neoantigen-specific CD4+ T cells to CD8+, macrophage and B cell function. Neoantigen-specific CD4+ T cells in melanoma reportedly had diverse differentiation states.

Profiled with immunoSEQ multiplex PCR; TCRdb holds only in-frame clones, not every one. Of some 150,000 clones detected, about nine tenths appear once; the ten largest clones hold approximately 1.5%. This CDR3 comprises 13 residues. The germline V gene has CDR1 MNHEY and CDR2 SVGAGI. With 6 bases removed from V and 4 bases from J, the gap between germline ends came to 12 bases. Details on this clone: Its target is not known.

This chain uses TRBV6-5 with TRBJ1-2; possibly TRBD1 for D (6 bases). This sequence originates from a human donor with melanoma. The CDR3 region is CASSRDRIYGYTF. As DNA, the CDR3 is TGTGCCAGCAGCCGCGACAGGATCTATGGCTACACCTTC.